This T cell receptor beta chain emerged from a study of T cells in Graves' hyperthyroidism and ophthalmopathy. Study findings and constraints: The blood repertoire included most of the expanded thyroid clonotypes above 0.001.

As to this clonotype: The target antigen is unknown.

CDR1 MNHEY and CDR2 SVGEGT come from the germline V gene. V trimming: 6 bases; J trimming: 3 bases; junction bases outside the gene matches: 12. The CDR3 is 16 residues long. Duration under 3 months, a NOSPECS grade of at least 4, and a Clinical Activity Score of at least 3 characterized the ophthalmopathy patients. It was RNA transcripts that yielded the amplified TCR beta CDR3 regions. HTBI primers were the set used in a first-round RT-PCR of the TCR CDR3. TCRdb processed the multiplex PCR reads anew with MiXCR; each CDR3 protein has one entry. The sample lists about 520,000 distinct CDR3 sequences, roughly 24% occurring once.

This receptor was identified in a woman between 25 and 40 years old with Graves' ophthalmopathy. The chain has TRBV6-2 or TRBV6-3 and TRBJ2-7, with TRBD1 matching 9 bases. What was sequenced was blood. This CDR3 reads CASRLPPGQGNYEQYF. As DNA, the CDR3 is TGTGCCAGCAGACTTCCCCCGGGACAGGGAAACTACGAGCAGTACTTC.